Following are 10 T cell receptor beta chains from one sample sequenced in a study of shared clonotypes between healthy human individuals. Assay used: immunoSEQ multiplex PCR; TCRdb lists only in-frame clones, some missing. The data contain about 670,000 clones, roughly 78% of them seen just once; the ten biggest clones take up about 2%. Sequences were obtained from memory CD4+ T cells sorted from blood. Subset indicated: CD45RA-negative fraction. Receptor source: a young woman in good health.

J is TRBJ2-3 and V is TRBV2; no definite D call. Between the trimmed V and J ends, which lost 4 bases and 0 bases, there was a span of 8 bases. The CDR3 totals 14 residues. The germline CDR1 and CDR2 sequences are SNHLY and FYNNEI. For the CDR3, the DNA is TGTGCCAGCAGTGTAACGGCAAGCACAGATACGCAGTATTTT. Translation: CASSVTASTDTQYF.

CDR3 sequence: CASSLKRPGPYYEQYF. The CDR3 nucleotides read TGTGCCAGCTCACTTAAACGACCGGGACCGTACTACGAGCAGTACTTC. The genes are TRBV18 and TRBJ2-7, with D perhaps given as TRBD1 or TRBD2 (5 bases each). The CDR3 extends over 16 amino acids. Germline values: CDR1 KGHSH, CDR2 LQKENI. V dropped 4 bases and J dropped 3 bases, with 19 bases sitting between them.

The table lists this clone with a few counts. The chain employs TRBV18 and TRBJ2-7, with D unresolved. This CDR3 has 13 residues. Trimming shortened V by 4 bases and J by 4 bases, and 11 bases separated the two germline ends. Germline loops: CDR1 KGHSH, CDR2 LQKENI. The CDR3 DNA reads as TGTGCCAGCTCACTTAGGTTAGATTACGAGCAGTACTTC. It yields the protein CASSLRLDYEQYF.

V and J are TRBV7-3 and TRBJ2-6; 9 positions agree with TRBD1. Germline V gives CDR1 SGHTA, CDR2 FQGTGA. This CDR3 has 17 residues. The V segment lost 4 bases and the J segment 3 bases; nucleotides outside the gene matches: 7. The CDR3 nucleotides are TGTGCCAGCAGCTCAAAGGGACAGGGTGTTGGGGCCAACGTCCTGACTTTC. Translation gives CASSSKGQGVGANVLTF.

The chain is built from TRBV21-1 and TRBJ1-5; TRBD1, the table's D call, lacks a check against the DNA. TRBV21-1 is deemed a pseudogene. The CDR3 is made up of 14 amino acids. The DNA for the CDR3 is TGTGCCAGCCGTGGGACAGAAAGCAATCAGCCCCAGCATTTT. Amino acid sequence: CASRGTESNQPQHF.

The sample holds a few counts of this clone. The genes are TRBV15 and TRBJ2-7; D is uncertain. CDR3 size: 14 residues. V lost 0 bases, J lost 2 bases, and 8 bases lay in between. CDR1 LNHNV and CDR2 YYDKDF come from the germline V gene (reference sequence). The CDR3 sequence: CATSREGSPYEQYF. The CDR3 DNA follows: TGTGCCACCAGCAGAGAGGGTAGTCCCTACGAGCAGTACTTC.

The chain uses TRBV4-1 and TRBJ2-2; D is possibly TRBD2 (5 bases). Per the germline V gene, CDR1 is MGHRA and CDR2 is YSYEKL. Trimming removed 3 bases at V and 6 bases at J, with 17 bases between. CDR3 size: 16 residues. CDR3: CASSHPPRGKAGELFF. In DNA, the CDR3 is TGCGCCAGCAGCCATCCCCCCCGGGGTAAGGCCGGGGAGCTGTTTTTT.

The rearrangement uses TRBV19 and TRBJ2-2; TRBD2 matches 14 bases. The V segment lost 10 bases and the J segment 5 bases; nucleotides outside the gene matches: 18. Germline V gene lookup returns CDR1 LNHDA and CDR2 SQIVND (reference sequence). The CDR3 length is 19 residues. CDR3 sequence reads: CANKTNPGLAGVYTGELFF. The CDR3 coding sequence is TGTGCCAACAAAACAAATCCGGGACTAGCGGGAGTGTATACCGGGGAGCTGTTTTTT.

V usage is TRBV10-3 and J usage is TRBJ1-1; 11 nucleotides align to TRBD1. The V gene's germline CDR1 is ENHRY and CDR2 SYGVKD. The CDR3 runs to 16 residues. V was pared by 0 bases and J by 4 bases, with 4 bases of the junction left unmatched. CDR3 sequence (DNA): TGTGCCATCAGTGAGTCGTTGGGGACAGGGGGCACTGAAGCTTTCTTT. Residues: CAISESLGTGGTEAFF.

The chain couples TRBV2 to TRBJ1-5, with 9 bases aligning to TRBD1. Germline V CDR1 and CDR2: SNHLY, FYNNEI. J was trimmed by 6 bases and V by 4 bases; bases with no gene match: 1. CDR3 length equals 13 residues. CDR3 DNA sequence: TGTGCCAGCAGTGGGACAGGGGTTCAGCCCCAGCATTTT. It codes for CASSGTGVQPQHF. Together with reference TRBV2 and TRBJ1-5, the CDR3 gives the full variable domain: EPEVTQTPSHQVTQMGQEVILRCVPISNHLYFYWYRQILGQKVEFLVSFYNNEISEKSEIFDDQFSVERPDGSNFTLKIRSTKLEDSAMYFCASSGTGVQPQHFGDGTRLSIL.